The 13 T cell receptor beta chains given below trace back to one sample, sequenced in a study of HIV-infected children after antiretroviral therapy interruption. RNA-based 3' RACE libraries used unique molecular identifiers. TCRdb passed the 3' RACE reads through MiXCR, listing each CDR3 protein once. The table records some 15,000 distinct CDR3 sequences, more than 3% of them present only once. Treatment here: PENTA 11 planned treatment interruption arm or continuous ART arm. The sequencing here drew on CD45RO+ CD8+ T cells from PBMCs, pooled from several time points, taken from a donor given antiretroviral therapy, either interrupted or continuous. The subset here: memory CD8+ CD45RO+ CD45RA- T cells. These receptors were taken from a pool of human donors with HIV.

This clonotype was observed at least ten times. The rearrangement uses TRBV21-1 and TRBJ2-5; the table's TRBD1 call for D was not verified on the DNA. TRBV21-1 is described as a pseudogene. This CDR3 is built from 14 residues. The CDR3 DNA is TGTGCCAGCAGCAGATTCCGTCCCTCAGAGACCCAGTACTTC. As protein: CASSRFRPSETQYF.

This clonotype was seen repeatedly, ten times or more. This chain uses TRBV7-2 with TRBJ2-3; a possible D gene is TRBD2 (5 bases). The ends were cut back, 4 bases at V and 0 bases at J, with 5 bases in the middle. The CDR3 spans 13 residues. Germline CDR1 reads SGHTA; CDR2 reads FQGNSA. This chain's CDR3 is CASSSGSTDTQYF. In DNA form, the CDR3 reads TGTGCCAGCAGCTCGGGGAGCACAGATACGCAGTATTTT.

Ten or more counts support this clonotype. This CDR3 reads CASSSSGQKTPYEQYF. In DNA, the CDR3 is TGTGCCAGCAGTTCCTCGGGACAGAAAACACCCTACGAGCAGTACTTC. The chain combines TRBV12-3 or TRBV12-4 with TRBJ2-7, with 7 bases that match TRBD1. V lost 4 bases, J lost 2 bases, and 11 bases stayed unmatched. The CDR3 contains 16 residues.

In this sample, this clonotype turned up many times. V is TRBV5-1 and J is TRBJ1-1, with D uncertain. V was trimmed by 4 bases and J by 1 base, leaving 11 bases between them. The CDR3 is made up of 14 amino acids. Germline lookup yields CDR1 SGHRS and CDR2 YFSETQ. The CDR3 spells CASSTYAGNTEAFF. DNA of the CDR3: TGCGCCAGCAGCACTTATGCAGGGAACACTGAAGCTTTCTTT.

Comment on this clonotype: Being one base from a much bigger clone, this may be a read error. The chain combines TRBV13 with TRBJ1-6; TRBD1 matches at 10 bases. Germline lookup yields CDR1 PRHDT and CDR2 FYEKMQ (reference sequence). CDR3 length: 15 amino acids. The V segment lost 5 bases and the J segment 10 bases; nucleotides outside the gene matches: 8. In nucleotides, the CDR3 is TGTGCCAGCAGCCTCCATGGGACAGGGGTGTCACCCCTCCACTTT. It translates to CASSLHGTGVSPLHF.

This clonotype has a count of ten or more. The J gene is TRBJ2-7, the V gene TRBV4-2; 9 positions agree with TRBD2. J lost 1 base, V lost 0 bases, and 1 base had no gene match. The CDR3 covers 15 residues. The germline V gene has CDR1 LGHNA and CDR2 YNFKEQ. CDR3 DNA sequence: TGTGCCAGCAGCCAAGATGCGGGGGGGTCCTACGAGCAGTACTTC. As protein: CASSQDAGGSYEQYF.

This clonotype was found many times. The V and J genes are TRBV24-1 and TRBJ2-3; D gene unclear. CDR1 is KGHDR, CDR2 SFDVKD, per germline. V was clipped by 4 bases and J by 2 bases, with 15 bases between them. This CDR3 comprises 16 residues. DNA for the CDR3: TGTGCCACCAGTGAAGCAATGGTCGGCCCCACAGATACGCAGTATTTT. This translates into CATSEAMVGPTDTQYF.

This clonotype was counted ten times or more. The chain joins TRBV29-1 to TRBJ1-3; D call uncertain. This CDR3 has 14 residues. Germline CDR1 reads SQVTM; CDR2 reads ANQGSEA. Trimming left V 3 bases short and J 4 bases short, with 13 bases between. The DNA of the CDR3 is TGCAGCGTTGAGGACGACACCAGCGGAAACACCATATATTTT. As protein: CSVEDDTSGNTIYF. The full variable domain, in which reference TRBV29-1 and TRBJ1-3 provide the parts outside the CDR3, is SAVISQKPSRDICQRGTSLTIQCQVDSQVTMMFWYRQQPGQSLTLIATANQGSEATYESGFVIDKFPISRPNLTFSTLTVSNMSPEDSSIYLCSVEDDTSGNTIYFGEGSWLTVV.

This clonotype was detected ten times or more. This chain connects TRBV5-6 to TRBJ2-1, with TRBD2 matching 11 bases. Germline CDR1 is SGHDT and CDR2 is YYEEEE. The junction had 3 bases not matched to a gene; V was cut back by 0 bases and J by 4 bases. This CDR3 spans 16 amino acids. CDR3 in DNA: TGTGCCAGCAGCTTGGTAGCGGGGGGGCCGTACAATGAGCAGTTCTTC. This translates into CASSLVAGGPYNEQFF. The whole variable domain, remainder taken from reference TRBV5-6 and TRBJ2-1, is DAGVTQSPTHLIKTRGQQVTLRCSPKSGHDTVSWYQQALGQGPQFIFQYYEEEERQRGNFPDRFSGHQFPNYSSELNVNALLLGDSALYLCASSLVAGGPYNEQFFGPGTRLTVL.

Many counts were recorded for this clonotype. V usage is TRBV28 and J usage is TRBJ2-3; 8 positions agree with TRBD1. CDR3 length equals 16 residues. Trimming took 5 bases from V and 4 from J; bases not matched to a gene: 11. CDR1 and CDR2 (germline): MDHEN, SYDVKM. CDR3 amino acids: CASSRDRVQGADTQYF. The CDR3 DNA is TGTGCCAGCAGTCGCGACCGGGTACAGGGGGCAGATACGCAGTATTTT.

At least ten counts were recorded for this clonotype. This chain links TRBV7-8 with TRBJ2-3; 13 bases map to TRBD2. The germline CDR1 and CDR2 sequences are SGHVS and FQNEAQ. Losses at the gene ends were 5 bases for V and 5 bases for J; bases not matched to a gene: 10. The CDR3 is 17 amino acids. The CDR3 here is CASSTLLAGGRRDTQYF. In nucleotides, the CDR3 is TGTGCCAGCAGCACCCTACTAGCGGGGGGGCGGAGAGATACGCAGTATTTT.

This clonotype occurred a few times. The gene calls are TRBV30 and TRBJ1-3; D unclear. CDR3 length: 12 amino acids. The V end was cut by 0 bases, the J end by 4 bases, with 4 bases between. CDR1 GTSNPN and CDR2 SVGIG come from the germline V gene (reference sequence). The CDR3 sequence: CAWSVKGNTIYF. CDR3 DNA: TGTGCCTGGAGTGTAAAAGGAAACACCATATATTTT.

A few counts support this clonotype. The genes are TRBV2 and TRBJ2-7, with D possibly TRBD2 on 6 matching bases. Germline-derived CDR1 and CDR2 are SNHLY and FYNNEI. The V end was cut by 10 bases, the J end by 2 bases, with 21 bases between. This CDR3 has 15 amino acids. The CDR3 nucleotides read TGTGCCACCGGGAGCCCACTTCATATTGCCTACGAGCAGTACTTC. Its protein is CATGSPLHIAYEQYF.